The clone carrying this TCR beta chain was recorded at least ten times. Its antigen is not known. The record originates from a study of T cells in Graves' hyperthyroidism and ophthalmopathy. Findings of the study overall: Blood shared most expanded thyroid clonotypes above 0.001.

Looked up from germline, CDR1 is SGHDT and CDR2 is YYEEEE. The CDR3 covers 16 residues. V lost 5 bases to trimming and J lost 4 bases, with 21 bases between them. Template material for amplifying TCR beta CDR3 regions consisted of RNA transcripts. Primed by the HTBI set, a first-round RT-PCR was run on the TCR CDR3. From the multiplex PCR reads, TCRdb called clonotypes with MiXCR, one entry per CDR3 protein. Of 390,000 or so distinct CDR3 sequences listed, roughly 14% are singletons. The TCR originated in a man aged 18-30 years with Graves' ophthalmopathy. This chain uses TRBV5-6 with TRBJ1-2; D not certain. The sample taken for sequencing was blood. CDR3 nucleotide sequence: TGTGCCAGCAGTTCCGACCTCCTGGGCTTCCTCTATGGCTACACCTTC. Its translation: CASSSDLLGFLYGYTF.